This T cell receptor beta chain appears in the sequencing data of a study of CD8 T cells in Susac syndrome. When the RNA was reverse transcribed, random hexamers were used with an input of about 0.5 to 1 ug. MiXCR, applied by TCRdb to the immunoSEQ multiplex PCR reads, yields one record per CDR3 protein. The sample contains some 200,000 distinct CDR3 sequences, 92% of which appear only once. Germline V lookup: CDR1 SGHTA, CDR2 FQGNSA. The CDR3 has 15 amino acids. With 5 bases removed from V and 8 bases from J, the gap between germline ends came to 19 bases. Sequenced material: CD8+ T cells from PBMCs. This receptor was identified in a human donor with multiple sclerosis. The J gene is TRBJ2-1, the V gene TRBV7-2; the D is unclear. The CDR3 here is CASSPDPTPIDEQFF. The CDR3 DNA follows: TGTGCCAGCAGCCCGGACCCGACTCCCATCGATGAGCAGTTCTTC.